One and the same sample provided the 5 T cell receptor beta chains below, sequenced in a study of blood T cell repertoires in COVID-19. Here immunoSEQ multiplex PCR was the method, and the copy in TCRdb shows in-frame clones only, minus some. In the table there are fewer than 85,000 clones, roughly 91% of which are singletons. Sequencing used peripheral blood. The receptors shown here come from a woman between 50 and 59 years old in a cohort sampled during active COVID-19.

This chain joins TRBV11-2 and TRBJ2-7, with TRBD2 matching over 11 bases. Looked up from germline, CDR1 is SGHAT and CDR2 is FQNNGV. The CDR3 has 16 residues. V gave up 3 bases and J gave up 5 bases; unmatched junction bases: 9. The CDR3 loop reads CASSFRTLAGGNEQYF. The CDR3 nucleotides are TGTGCCAGCAGCTTCCGGACCCTAGCGGGAGGCAACGAGCAGTACTTC.

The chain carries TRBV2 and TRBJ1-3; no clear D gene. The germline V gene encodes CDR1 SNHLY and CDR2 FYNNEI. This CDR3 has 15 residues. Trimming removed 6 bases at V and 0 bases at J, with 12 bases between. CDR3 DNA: TGTGCCAGCAGCGCTACAGCCCTCTCTGGAAACACCATATATTTT. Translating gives CASSATALSGNTIYF.

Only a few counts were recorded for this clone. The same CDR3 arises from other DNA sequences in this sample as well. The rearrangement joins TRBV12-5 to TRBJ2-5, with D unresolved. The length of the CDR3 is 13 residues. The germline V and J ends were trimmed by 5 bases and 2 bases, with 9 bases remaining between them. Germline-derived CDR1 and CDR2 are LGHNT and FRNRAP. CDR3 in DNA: TGTGCTAGTGGTCCCTCGGGTCAAGAGACCCAGTACTTC. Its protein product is CASGPSGQETQYF.

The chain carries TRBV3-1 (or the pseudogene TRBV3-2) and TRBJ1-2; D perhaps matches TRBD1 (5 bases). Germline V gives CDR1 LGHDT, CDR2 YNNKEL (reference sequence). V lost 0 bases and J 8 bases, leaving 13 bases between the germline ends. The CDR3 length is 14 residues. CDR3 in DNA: TGTGCCAGCAGCCAAGAGATGCAGGGTCGGGGCTACACCTTC. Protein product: CASSQEMQGRGYTF.

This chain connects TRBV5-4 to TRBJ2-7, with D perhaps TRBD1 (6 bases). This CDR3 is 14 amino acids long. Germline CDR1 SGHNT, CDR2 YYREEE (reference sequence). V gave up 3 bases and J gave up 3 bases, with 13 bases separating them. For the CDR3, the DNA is TGTGCCAGCAGCTACCGGGACAAACACTACGAGCAGTACTTC. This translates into CASSYRDKHYEQYF.